This is a list of T cell receptor beta chains from one sample in a study of blood T cell repertoires in COVID-19. TCRdb's table, derived via immunoSEQ multiplex PCR, lists solely in-frame clones and lacks some. The table includes about 490,000 clones, roughly 88% detected once. Sequencing was performed on peripheral blood. The receptors come from a human donor in a cohort sampled during active COVID-19. The CDR3 runs from the conserved cysteine through the conserved F or W. The D gene is left open where the match is weak.

J gene: TRBJ2-3
V gene: TRBV27
D gene: .
CDR3 protein: CASSRGTDTQYF
CDR3 DNA: TGTGCCAGCAGCCGGGGCACAGATACGCAGTATTTT

J gene: TRBJ2-5
V gene: TRBV7-2
D gene: TRBD1
CDR3 protein: CASSSGQGYQETQYF
CDR3 DNA: TGTGCCAGCAGCTCCGGACAGGGATACCAAGAGACCCAGTACTTC

J gene: TRBJ1-1
V gene: TRBV6-6
D gene: TRBD1
CDR3 protein: CASSRNKGQGAMNTEAFF
CDR3 DNA: TGTGCCAGCAGTCGAAATAAGGGACAGGGGGCAATGAACACTGAAGCTTTCTTT

J gene: TRBJ2-5
V gene: TRBV6-5
D gene: TRBD2
CDR3 protein: CASRGLAGGGETQYF
CDR3 DNA: TGTGCCAGCAGAGGACTAGCGGGAGGGGGGGAGACCCAGTACTTC

J gene: TRBJ1-6
V gene: TRBV9
D gene: .
CDR3 protein: CASSGGRGANSPLHF
CDR3 DNA: TGTGCCAGCAGCGGAGGCAGGGGCGCCAATTCACCCCTCCACTTT

J gene: TRBJ2-7
V gene: TRBV28
D gene: .
CDR3 protein: CASSLNPDSPHEQYF
CDR3 DNA: TGTGCCAGCAGTTTAAATCCGGATAGCCCCCACGAGCAGTACTTC

J gene: TRBJ2-1
V gene: TRBV7-9
D gene: TRBD2
CDR3 protein: CASSSPLAGLRNEQFF
CDR3 DNA: TGTGCCAGCAGCTCCCCCCTAGCGGGACTCAGGAATGAGCAGTTCTTC

J gene: TRBJ1-3
V gene: TRBV7-8
D gene: .
CDR3 protein: CASSLALLGLSGNTIYF
CDR3 DNA: TGTGCCAGCAGCTTAGCGCTATTGGGACTCTCTGGAAACACCATATATTTT

J gene: TRBJ2-1
V gene: TRBV6-5
D gene: .
CDR3 protein: CASRPPGGRDNEQFF
CDR3 DNA: TGTGCCAGCAGACCCCCCGGGGGACGCGACAATGAGCAGTTCTTC

J gene: TRBJ2-7
V gene: TRBV7-9
D gene: TRBD1
CDR3 protein: CASSLAFSGTESYEQYF
CDR3 DNA: TGTGCCAGCAGCTTAGCGTTCTCGGGGACAGAGTCCTACGAGCAGTACTTC

J gene: TRBJ2-5
V gene: TRBV4-3
D gene: .
CDR3 protein: CASSQESGGALQETQYF
CDR3 DNA: TGCGCCAGCAGCCAAGAATCCGGAGGGGCACTGCAAGAGACCCAGTACTTC

J gene: TRBJ1-1
V gene: TRBV9
D gene: .
CDR3 protein: CASSVVNQGEAFF
CDR3 DNA: TGTGCCAGCAGCGTAGTGAATCAGGGCGAAGCTTTCTTT

J gene: TRBJ1-1
V gene: TRBV7-2
D gene: .
CDR3 protein: CASSSSPAGDTEAFF
CDR3 DNA: TGTGCCAGCAGCTCAAGCCCCGCGGGGGACACTGAAGCTTTCTTT

J gene: TRBJ2-7
V gene: TRBV7-3
D gene: .
CDR3 protein: CASSLGRGPYEQYF
CDR3 DNA: TGTGCCAGCAGCTTAGGCAGGGGACCCTACGAGCAGTACTTC